Detailed here is one TCR beta chain. Its antigen is undetermined. The data belong to a study of cytomegalovirus exposure and HLA in healthy donors. Study-wide results and limits: HLA restriction was apparent for most CMV-associated TCR beta chains in a later analysis. Follow-up analysis later connected one missense variant in DCLRE1C with trimming of TCR beta V- and J-genes. An Asian-associated ancestry cluster reportedly showed fewer N-insertions than the roughly 600-donor mean in a later analysis.

With 60 Vbeta and 13 Jbeta primers, the PCR was carried out. Only in-frame clones appear in the TCRdb table, and some are missing; sequencing was by immunoSEQ multiplex PCR. This table has about 200,000 clones, around 80% appearing once. The CDR3 runs to 17 residues. In germline, CDR1 is SGHTA, CDR2 FQGNSA. The junction had 13 bases not matched to a gene; V was cut back by 4 bases and J by 7 bases. The chain combines TRBV7-2 with TRBJ2-1; 10 bases are a match to TRBD2. The TCR comes from a man aged 40-50 years in good health and CMV-seropositive. Sequencing was carried out using PBMCs. In DNA form, the CDR3 reads TGTGCCAGCAGCTCTAGGTGGCCTAGCGGGAGAGGGAATGAGCAGTTCTTC. It translates to CASSSRWPSGRGNEQFF.